The clone carrying this T cell receptor beta chain was seen more than once but under ten times. Its antigen is still unknown. The data were taken from a study of identical twins. Each CDR3 protein gets one entry after TCRdb re-called the 5' RACE reads with MiXCR. This sample has 450,000 to 500,000 distinct CDR3 sequences, with roughly an eighth found just once. The CDR3 is made up of 16 amino acids. CDR1 and CDR2 from the germline V gene are MNHEY and SVGEGT. Trimming removed 6 bases from V and 4 bases from J; junction bases left unmatched: 14. Study outcomes and limitations: Cord blood beta clonotypes present at high abundance carried fewer insertions; no such pattern appeared in memory repertoires.

The sample also formed part of further work on yellow fever vaccine responses in identical twins.

The sequence came from a woman in her late teens or twenties in good health. What was sequenced was CD4+ T cells sorted from blood. V and J are TRBV6-2 or TRBV6-3 and TRBJ1-2; 7 nucleotides agree with TRBD1. Here the CDR3 DNA reads TGTGCCAGCAGAGAAGGGGGACAGAAGAACCTCTATGGCTACACCTTC. Protein: CASREGGQKNLYGYTF.